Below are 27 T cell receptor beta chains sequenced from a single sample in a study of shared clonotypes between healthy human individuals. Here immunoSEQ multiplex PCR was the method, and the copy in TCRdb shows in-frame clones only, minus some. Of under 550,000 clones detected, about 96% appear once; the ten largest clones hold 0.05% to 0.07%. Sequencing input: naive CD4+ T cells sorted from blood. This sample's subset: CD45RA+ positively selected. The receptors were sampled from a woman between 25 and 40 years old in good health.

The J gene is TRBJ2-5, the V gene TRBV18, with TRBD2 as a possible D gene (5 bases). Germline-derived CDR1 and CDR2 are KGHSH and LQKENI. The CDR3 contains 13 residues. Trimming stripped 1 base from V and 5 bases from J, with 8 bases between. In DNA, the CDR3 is TGTGCCAGCTCACCACGGGGAGACGAGACCCAGTACTTC. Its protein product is CASSPRGDETQYF.

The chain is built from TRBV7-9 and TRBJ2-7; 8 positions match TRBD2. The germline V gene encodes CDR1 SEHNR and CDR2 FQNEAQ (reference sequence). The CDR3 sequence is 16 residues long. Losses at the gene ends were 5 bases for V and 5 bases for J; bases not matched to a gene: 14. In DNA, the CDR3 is TGTGCCAGCAGCGGAAAACCCGGGACTAGTGTACACGAGCAGTACTTC. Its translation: CASSGKPGTSVHEQYF.

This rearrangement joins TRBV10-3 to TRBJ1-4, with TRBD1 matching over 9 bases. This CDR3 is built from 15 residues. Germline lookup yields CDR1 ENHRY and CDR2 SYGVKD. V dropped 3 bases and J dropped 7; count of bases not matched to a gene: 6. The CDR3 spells CAISEPGTGSEKLFF. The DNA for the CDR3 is TGTGCCATCAGTGAACCCGGGACAGGGAGTGAAAAACTGTTTTTT.

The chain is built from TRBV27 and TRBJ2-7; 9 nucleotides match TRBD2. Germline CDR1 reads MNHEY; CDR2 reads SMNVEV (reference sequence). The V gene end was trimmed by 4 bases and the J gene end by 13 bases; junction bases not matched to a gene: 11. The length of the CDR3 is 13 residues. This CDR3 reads CASSSHGLAKSYF. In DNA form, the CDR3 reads TGTGCCAGCAGTTCCCACGGACTAGCGAAATCTTACTTC.

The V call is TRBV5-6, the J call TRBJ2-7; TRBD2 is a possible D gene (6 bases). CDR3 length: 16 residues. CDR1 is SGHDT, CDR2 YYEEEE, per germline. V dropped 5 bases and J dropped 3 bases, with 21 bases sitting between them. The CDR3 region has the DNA TGTGCCAGCAGGCAGAGGTGGGACTCCCTTTTCTACGAGCAGTACTTC. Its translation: CASRQRWDSLFYEQYF. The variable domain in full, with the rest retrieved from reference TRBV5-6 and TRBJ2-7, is DAGVTQSPTHLIKTRGQQVTLRCSPKSGHDTVSWYQQALGQGPQFIFQYYEEEERQRGNFPDRFSGHQFPNYSSELNVNALLLGDSALYLCASRQRWDSLFYEQYFGPGTRLTVT.

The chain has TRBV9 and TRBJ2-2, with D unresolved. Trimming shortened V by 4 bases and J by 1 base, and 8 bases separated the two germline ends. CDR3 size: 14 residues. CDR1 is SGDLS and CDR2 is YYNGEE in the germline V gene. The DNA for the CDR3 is TGTGCCAGCAGCCCCCTATGGAACACCGGGGAGCTGTTTTTT. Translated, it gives CASSPLWNTGELFF.

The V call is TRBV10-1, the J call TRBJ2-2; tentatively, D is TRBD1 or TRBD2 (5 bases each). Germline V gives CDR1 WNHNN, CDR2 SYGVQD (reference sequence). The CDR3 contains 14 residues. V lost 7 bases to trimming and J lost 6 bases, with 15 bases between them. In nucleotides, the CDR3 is TGCGCCAGCAAAGGAGTGCCGGGACCCGGGGAGCTGTTTTTT. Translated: CASKGVPGPGELFF.

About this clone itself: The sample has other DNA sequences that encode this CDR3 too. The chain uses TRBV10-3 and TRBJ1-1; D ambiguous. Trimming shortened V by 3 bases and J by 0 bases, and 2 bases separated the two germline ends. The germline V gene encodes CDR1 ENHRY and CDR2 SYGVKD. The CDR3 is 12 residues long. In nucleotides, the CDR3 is TGTGCCATCAGTGATATGAACACTGAAGCTTTCTTT. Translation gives CAISDMNTEAFF.

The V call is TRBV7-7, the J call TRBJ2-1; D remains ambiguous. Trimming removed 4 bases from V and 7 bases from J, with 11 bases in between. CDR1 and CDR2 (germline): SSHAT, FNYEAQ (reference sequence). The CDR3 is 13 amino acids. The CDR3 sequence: CASSSKEFNEQFF. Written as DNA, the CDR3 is TGTGCCAGCAGCTCGAAAGAATTTAATGAGCAGTTCTTC.

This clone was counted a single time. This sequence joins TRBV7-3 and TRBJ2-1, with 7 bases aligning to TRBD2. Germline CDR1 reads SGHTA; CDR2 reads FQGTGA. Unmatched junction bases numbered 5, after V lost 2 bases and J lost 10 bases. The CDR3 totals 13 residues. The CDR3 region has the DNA TGTGCCAGCAGCTTAGGGCAGCGGGGCGAGCAGTTCTTC. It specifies CASSLGQRGEQFF.

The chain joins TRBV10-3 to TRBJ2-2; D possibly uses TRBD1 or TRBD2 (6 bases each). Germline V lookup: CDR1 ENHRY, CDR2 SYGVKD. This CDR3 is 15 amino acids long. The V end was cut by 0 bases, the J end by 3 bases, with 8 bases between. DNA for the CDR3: TGTGCCATCAGTGAGTCGGGGGGCGACACCGGGGAGCTGTTTTTT. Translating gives CAISESGGDTGELFF.

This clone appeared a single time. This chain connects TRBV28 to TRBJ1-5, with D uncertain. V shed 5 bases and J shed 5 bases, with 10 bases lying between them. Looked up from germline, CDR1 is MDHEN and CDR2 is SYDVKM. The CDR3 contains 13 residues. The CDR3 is CASSPRTHQPQHF. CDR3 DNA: TGTGCCAGCAGTCCCCGGACTCATCAGCCCCAGCATTTT.

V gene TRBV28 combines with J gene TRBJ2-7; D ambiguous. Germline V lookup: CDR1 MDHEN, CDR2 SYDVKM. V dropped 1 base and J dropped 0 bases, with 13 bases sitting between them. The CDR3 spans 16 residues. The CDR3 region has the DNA TGTGCCAGCAGTTTATCTTCTGGCGGCAGCTCCTACGAGCAGTACTTC. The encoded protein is CASSLSSGGSSYEQYF.

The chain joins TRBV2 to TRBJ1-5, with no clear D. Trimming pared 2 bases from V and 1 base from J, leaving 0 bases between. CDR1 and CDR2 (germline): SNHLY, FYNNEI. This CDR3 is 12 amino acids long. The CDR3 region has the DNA TGTGCCAGCAGTGAAAGCAATCAGCCCCAGCATTTT. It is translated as CASSESNQPQHF.

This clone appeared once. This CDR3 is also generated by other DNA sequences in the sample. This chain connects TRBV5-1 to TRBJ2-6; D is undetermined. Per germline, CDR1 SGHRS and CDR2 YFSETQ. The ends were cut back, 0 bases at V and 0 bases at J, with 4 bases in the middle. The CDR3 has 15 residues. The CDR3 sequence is CASSLAGSGANVLTF. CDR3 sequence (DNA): TGCGCCAGCAGCTTGGCGGGCTCTGGGGCCAACGTCCTGACTTTC. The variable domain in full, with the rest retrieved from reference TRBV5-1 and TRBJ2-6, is KAGVTQTPRYLIKTRGQQVTLSCSPISGHRSVSWYQQTPGQGLQFLFEYFSETQRNKGNFPGRFSGRQFSNSRSEMNVSTLELGDSALYLCASSLAGSGANVLTFGAGSRLTVL.

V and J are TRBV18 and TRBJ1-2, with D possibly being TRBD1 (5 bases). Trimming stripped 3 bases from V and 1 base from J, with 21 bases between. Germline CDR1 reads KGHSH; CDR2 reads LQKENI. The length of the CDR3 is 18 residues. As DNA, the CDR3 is TGTGCCAGCTCACCCTCCCCCTTCAGACAGACCCTTAACTATGGCTACACCTTC. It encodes CASSPSPFRQTLNYGYTF.

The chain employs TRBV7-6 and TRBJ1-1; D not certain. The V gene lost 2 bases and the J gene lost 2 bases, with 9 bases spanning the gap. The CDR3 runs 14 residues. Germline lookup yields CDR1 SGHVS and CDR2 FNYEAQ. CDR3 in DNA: TGTGCCAGCAGCTTACTTGGCAGTAACACTGAAGCTTTCTTT. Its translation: CASSLLGSNTEAFF.

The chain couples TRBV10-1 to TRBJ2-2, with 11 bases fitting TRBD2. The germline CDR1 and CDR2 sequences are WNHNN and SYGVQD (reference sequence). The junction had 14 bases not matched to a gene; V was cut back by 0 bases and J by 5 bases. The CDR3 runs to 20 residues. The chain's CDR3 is CASSESGLAGREVPTGELFF. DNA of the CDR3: TGCGCCAGCAGTGAGTCTGGACTAGCGGGTAGAGAGGTTCCAACCGGGGAGCTGTTTTTT.

The CDR3 DNA follows: TGTGCCAGCACCCTAGACTTACGCTCCTACGAGCAGTACTTC. Amino acid sequence: CASTLDLRSYEQYF. The chain couples TRBV28 to TRBJ2-7; no definite D call. V lost 7 bases and J lost 0, with 13 bases in between. Germline loops: CDR1 MDHEN, CDR2 SYDVKM. The CDR3 runs 14 residues.

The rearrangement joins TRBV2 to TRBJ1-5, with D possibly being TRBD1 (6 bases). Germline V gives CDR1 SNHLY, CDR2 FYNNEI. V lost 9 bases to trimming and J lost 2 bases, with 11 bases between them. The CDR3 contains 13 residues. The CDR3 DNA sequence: TGTGCCAGTACAGGGTCGGGCAATCAGCCCCAGCATTTT. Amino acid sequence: CASTGSGNQPQHF.

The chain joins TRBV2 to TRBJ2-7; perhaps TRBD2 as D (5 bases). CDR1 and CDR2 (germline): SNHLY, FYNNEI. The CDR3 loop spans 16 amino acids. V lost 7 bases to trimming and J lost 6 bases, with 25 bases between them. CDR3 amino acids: CASTSNGPIGGGEQYF. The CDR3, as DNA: TGTGCCAGCACGAGTAATGGCCCCATTGGAGGTGGCGAGCAGTACTTC.

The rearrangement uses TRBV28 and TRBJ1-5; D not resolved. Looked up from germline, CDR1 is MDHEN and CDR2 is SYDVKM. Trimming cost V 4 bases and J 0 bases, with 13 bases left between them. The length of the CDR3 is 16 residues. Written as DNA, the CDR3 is TGTGCCAGCAGTTGGTCAGCGGACGTTAGCAATCAGCCCCAGCATTTT. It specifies CASSWSADVSNQPQHF.

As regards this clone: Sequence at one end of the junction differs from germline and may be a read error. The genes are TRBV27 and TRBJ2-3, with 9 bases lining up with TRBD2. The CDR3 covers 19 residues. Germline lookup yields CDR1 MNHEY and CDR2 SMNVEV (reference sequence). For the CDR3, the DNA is TGTGCCAGCAGTTTAGAACTAGCGGGTGGAACCTCCCGCACACATACGCAGTATTTT. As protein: CASSLELAGGTSRTHTQYF.

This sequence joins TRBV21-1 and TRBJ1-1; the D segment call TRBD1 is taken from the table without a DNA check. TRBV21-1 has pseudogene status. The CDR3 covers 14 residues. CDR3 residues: CASSNDRVGTEAFF. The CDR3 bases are TGTGCCAGCAGCAACGACAGGGTGGGTACTGAAGCTTTCTTT.

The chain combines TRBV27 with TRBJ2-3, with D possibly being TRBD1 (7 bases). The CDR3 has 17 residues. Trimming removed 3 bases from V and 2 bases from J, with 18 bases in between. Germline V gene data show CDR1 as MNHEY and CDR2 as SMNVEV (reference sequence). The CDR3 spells CASSFRGRPSYTDTQYF. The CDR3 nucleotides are TGTGCCAGCAGTTTCAGGGGGAGGCCTTCCTACACAGATACGCAGTATTTT.

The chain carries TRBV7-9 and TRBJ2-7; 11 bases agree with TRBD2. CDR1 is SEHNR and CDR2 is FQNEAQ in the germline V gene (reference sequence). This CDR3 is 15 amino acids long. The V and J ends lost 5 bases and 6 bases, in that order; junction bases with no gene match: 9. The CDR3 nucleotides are TGTGCCAGCAGCCCACTAGCGGGAGAACGAGTCGAGCAGTACTTC. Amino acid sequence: CASSPLAGERVEQYF.

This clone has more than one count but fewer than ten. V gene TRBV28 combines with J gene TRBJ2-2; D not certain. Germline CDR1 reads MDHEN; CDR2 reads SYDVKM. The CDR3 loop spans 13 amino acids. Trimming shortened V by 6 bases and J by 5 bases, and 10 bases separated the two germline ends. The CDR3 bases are TGTGCCAGCAGGCGACATGAAACCGGGGAGCTGTTTTTT. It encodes CASRRHETGELFF.